These T cell receptor beta chains were read from a single sample in a study of blood T cell repertoires in COVID-19. TCRdb's table, derived via immunoSEQ multiplex PCR, lists solely in-frame clones and lacks some. The table includes approximately 440,000 clones, roughly 87% detected once. Sequenced input: PBMCs or T cells enriched from blood (not recorded which). The receptors derive from a man aged 18-30 years who had recovered from COVID-19. The CDR3 runs from the conserved cysteine through the conserved F or W. The order of the fields is clone size, D gene, J gene, V gene, CDR3 length, CDR3 protein, CDR3 DNA. D genes are given only for firm matches. The size entry is marked missing in some rows and otherwise reads once, few, many or a size class.

- | - | TRBJ1-5 | TRBV28 | 14 | CASSSPDSNQPQHF | TGTGCCAGCAGCTCCCCGGACAGTAATCAGCCCCAGCATTTT
- | - | TRBJ2-5 | TRBV7-2 | 14 | CASSLNRAQETQYF | TGTGCCAGCAGCTTAAACAGGGCCCAAGAGACCCAGTACTTC
- | - | TRBJ2-2 | TRBV9 | 14 | CASSAWPNTGELFF | TGTGCCAGCAGCGCGTGGCCGAACACCGGGGAGCTGTTTTTT
- | TRBD1 | TRBJ2-7 | TRBV24-1 | 15 | CATSDPGQGIYEQYF | TGTGCCACCAGTGACCCGGGACAGGGTATTTACGAGCAGTACTTC
- | TRBD1 | TRBJ2-1 | TRBV9 | 14 | CASSGGTAYNEQFF | TGTGCCAGCAGCGGGGGGACAGCTTACAATGAGCAGTTCTTC
- | - | TRBJ1-3 | TRBV7-6 | 15 | CASSSTEWGGDTIYF | TGTGCCAGCAGTTCCACCGAGTGGGGGGGGGACACCATATATTTT
- | TRBD1 | TRBJ1-3 | TRBV28 | 15 | CASSQQGARGNTIYF | TGTGCCAGCAGTCAACAGGGGGCGAGGGGAAACACCATATATTTT
- | - | TRBJ1-4 | TRBV7-2 | 16 | CASSLSEGGGRLKLFF | TGTGCCAGCAGCTTAAGTGAGGGGGGGGGACGCCTCAAACTGTTTTTT
- | - | TRBJ1-5 | TRBV9 | 13 | CASSVAGNQPQHF | TGTGCCAGCAGCGTAGCCGGCAATCAGCCCCAGCATTTT
- | TRBD2 | TRBJ2-2 | TRBV19 | 16 | CASSPRAERGTGELFF | TGTGCCAGTAGTCCACGAGCGGAGCGGGGCACCGGGGAGCTGTTTTTT
- | - | TRBJ1-2 | TRBV7-9 | 16 | CASSNDLQTYHYGYTF | TGTGCCAGCAGTAACGACCTCCAGACATACCACTATGGCTACACCTTC
- | - | TRBJ1-5 | TRBV4-1 | 15 | CASSRFRSGNQPQHF | TGCGCCAGCAGCCGATTCCGCAGTGGCAATCAGCCCCAGCATTTT
- | - | TRBJ2-1 | TRBV15 | 16 | CATSRVYWSGSNEQFF | TGTGCCACCAGCAGAGTATATTGGTCCGGTTCCAATGAGCAGTTCTTC
few | - | TRBJ2-2 | TRBV7-9 | 13 | CAPRASNTGELFF | TGTGCCCCGAGGGCCTCGAACACCGGGGAGCTGTTTTTT
- | TRBD1 | TRBJ1-2 | TRBV2 | 14 | CASSDQQGHYGYTF | TGTGCCAGCAGTGACCAACAGGGGCACTATGGCTACACCTTC
few | TRBD2 | TRBJ2-3 | TRBV2 | 12 | CASSEGLPIQYF | TGTGCCAGCAGCGAGGGACTACCCATTCAGTATTTT
- | TRBD2 | TRBJ2-1 | TRBV3-1/TRBV3-2 | 15 | CASSGTSGHYNEQFF | TGTGCCAGCAGCGGTACTAGCGGCCATTACAATGAGCAGTTCTTC
- | - | TRBJ2-5 | TRBV28 | 16 | CASSWESLTGRETQYF | TGTGCCAGCAGTTGGGAGTCTCTTACGGGAAGAGAGACCCAGTACTTC
- | - | TRBJ2-7 | TRBV28 | 15 | CASSLVRQVYDEQYF | TGTGCCAGCAGTTTAGTTAGGCAGGTCTACGACGAGCAGTACTTC
- | - | TRBJ2-7 | TRBV9 | 15 | CASSASGTPDSEQYF | TGTGCCAGCAGCGCCTCCGGGACACCTGATTCCGAGCAGTACTTC
- | TRBD1 | TRBJ1-1 | TRBV18 | 14 | CASSPYRGLTEAFF | TGTGCCAGCTCACCGTACAGGGGGCTAACTGAAGCTTTCTTT
- | TRBD1 | TRBJ1-1 | TRBV18 | 14 | CASSVYRGNTEAFF | TGTGCCAGCTCAGTGTACAGGGGGAACACTGAAGCTTTCTTT
- | TRBD1 | TRBJ1-4 | TRBV5-5 | 15 | CASSFTGGAKEKLFF | TGTGCCAGCAGCTTTACAGGGGGCGCGAAAGAAAAACTGTTTTTT
once | TRBD2 | TRBJ2-1 | TRBV25-1 | 13 | CASSASGGFEQFF | TGTGCCAGCAGTGCTAGCGGGGGTTTTGAGCAGTTCTTC
- | - | TRBJ1-4 | TRBV28 | 13 | CATSRQTNEKLFF | TGTGCCACATCCCGACAGACTAATGAAAAACTGTTTTTT
- | - | TRBJ2-1 | TRBV25-1 | 15 | CASSTGTKSYNEQFF | TGTGCCAGCAGTACCGGGACAAAATCCTACAATGAGCAGTTCTTC
- | - | TRBJ2-1 | TRBV6-5 | 14 | CASSLSGVYNEQFF | TGTGCCAGCAGCCTTAGCGGAGTATACAATGAGCAGTTCTTC
- | TRBD1 | TRBJ1-6 | TRBV2 | 13 | CASSGQGNSPLHF | TGTGCCAGCAGTGGACAGGGGAACTCACCCCTCCACTTT
- | - | TRBJ1-4 | TRBV7-9 | 15 | CASSLFRGSNEKLFF | TGTGCCAGCAGCTTATTCAGGGGATCTAATGAAAAACTGTTTTTT
- | - | TRBJ2-5 | TRBV21-1 | 23 | CASSEIQVPGSGGKGSPLETQYF | TGTGCCAGCAGCGAAATACAGGTCCCGGGGAGCGGGGGAAAAGGAAGCCCCCTAGAGACCCAGTACTTC
- | - | TRBJ1-4 | TRBV7-9 | 13 | CASSLGRGEKLFF | TGTGCCAGCAGCTTAGGGCGAGGGGAAAAACTGTTTTTT
few | TRBD1 | TRBJ1-2 | TRBV6-5 | 13 | CASTEQGPEGYTF | TGTGCCAGCACCGAACAGGGGCCAGAGGGCTACACCTTC
- | TRBD1 | TRBJ2-2 | TRBV3-1/TRBV3-2 | 14 | CASRDRGGTGELFF | TGTGCCAGCAGAGACAGGGGTGGCACCGGGGAGCTGTTTTTT
few | TRBD1 | TRBJ1-2 | TRBV30 | 12 | CAWRGTGAGYTF | TGTGCCTGGAGGGGGACAGGGGCAGGCTACACCTTC
- | TRBD1 | TRBJ1-6 | TRBV27 | 16 | CASSLAGTGGSSPLHF | TGTGCCAGCAGTTTGGCCGGGACAGGGGGTAGTTCACCCCTCCACTTT
- | - | TRBJ1-2 | TRBV15 | 19 | CATSESFPILAGTQDGYTF | TGTGCCACCAGCGAGAGTTTTCCAATCTTGGCCGGGACACAGGATGGCTACACCTTC
- | TRBD1 | TRBJ1-1 | TRBV3-1/TRBV3-2 | 14 | CASSPGQGYTEAFF | TGTGCCAGCAGCCCGGGACAGGGGTACACTGAAGCTTTCTTT
once | TRBD1 | TRBJ2-7 | TRBV28 | 12 | CASSSRQGGQYF | TGTGCCAGCAGTTCCCGACAGGGCGGGCAGTACTTC
- | - | TRBJ1-3 | TRBV10-3 | 14 | CAISDRGAGNTIYF | TGTGCCATCAGTGACAGGGGAGCGGGAAACACCATATATTTT
- | - | TRBJ2-3 | TRBV7-2 | 11 | CASSSTDTQYF | TGTGCCAGCAGCTCTACAGATACGCAGTATTTT
- | TRBD1 | TRBJ1-2 | TRBV15 | 15 | CATSRVPGTGPFYTF | TGTGCCACCAGCAGAGTACCGGGGACAGGACCCTTCTACACCTTC
- | - | TRBJ1-6 | TRBV21-1 | 17 | CASSPDGGGTYNSPLHF | TGTGCCAGCAGTCCCGATGGCGGGGGGACCTATAATTCACCCCTCCACTTT
- | TRBD1 | TRBJ1-1 | TRBV6-5 | 15 | CASSILPGQGGEAFF | TGTGCCAGCAGTATACTTCCGGGACAGGGCGGTGAAGCTTTCTTT
many | - | TRBJ1-3 | TRBV7-9 | 16 | CASSPRDTGSGNTIYF | TGTGCCAGCAGCCCCAGGGACACCGGCTCTGGAAACACCATATATTTT
- | - | TRBJ1-4 | TRBV23-1 | 16 | CASSHGRDSTNEKLFF | TGCGCCAGCAGTCACGGAAGGGACTCAACTAATGAAAAACTGTTTTTT
- | - | TRBJ1-5 | TRBV5-1 | 15 | CASSLEGYSNQPQHF | TGCGCCAGCAGCTTGGAGGGGTATAGCAATCAGCCCCAGCATTTT
- | - | TRBJ1-1 | TRBV6-4 | 11 | CASREGTEAFF | TGTGCCAGCAGGGAGGGGACTGAAGCTTTCTTT